This T cell receptor beta chain was obtained from a study of blood T cell repertoires in COVID-19. Study details: Italy, Spain and the United States were the sources of the convalescent and acute COVID-19 samples. Sources were T cells, B-cell-depleted T cells, or PBMCs; the material itself was cDNA or gDNA.

Methods used by the authors: Reference gene primer amplification gave nucleated cell count estimates. The assay was immunoSEQ multiplex PCR, and TCRdb's table has in-frame clones only and misses some. For V, J and clone size, that table is used; D and trimming come from the DNA. The profile shows fewer than 250,000 clones, about nine tenths of them singletons. Deletions cut 1 base from V and 1 base from J, with 7 bases between. Germline V CDR1 and CDR2: SNHLY, FYNNEI. The CDR3 contains 14 residues. V and J are TRBV2 and TRBJ1-1; no reliable D call. The origin of this receptor is a man in his fifties with acute or convalescent COVID-19. Sequencing was performed on peripheral blood. Here the CDR3 reads CASSEGTENTEAFF. For the CDR3, the DNA is TGTGCCAGCAGTGAAGGTACAGAGAACACTGAAGCTTTCTTT.